Listed below are T cell receptor beta chains from one sample, sequenced in a study of T cell responses to AZD1222 COVID-19 vaccine. Method: immunoSEQ multiplex PCR; TCRdb's copy keeps in-frame clones and lacks some. In the table there are around 120,000 clones, about nine tenths of which are singletons. This specimen consisted of peripheral blood, obtained on day 0 of AZD1222 vaccination. These receptors were collected from an adult in good health. CDR3s include the opening cysteine and the closing phenylalanine or tryptophan. Each record gives: V gene, D gene, J gene, clone size, CDR3 length, CDR3 DNA, CDR3 protein. The D gene is left open where the match is weak. Not every row has a clone size; where given, it reads once, few, many or a size class.

>TRBV7-2|.|TRBJ1-6|.|16
TGTGCCAGCAGCTGGGGACAAGTGGGCCAATTTTCACCCCTCCACTTT
CASSWGQVGQFSPLHF
>TRBV5-1|TRBD2|TRBJ2-1|.|16
TGCGCCAGCAGCCCCTCACCCATAGCGGGGGAGAATGAGCAGTTCTTC
CASSPSPIAGENEQFF
>TRBV6-5|.|TRBJ1-1|.|13
TGTGCCAGCAGCTGGGGCCTCGACACTGAAGCTTTCTTT
CASSWGLDTEAFF
>TRBV9|.|TRBJ2-2|.|11
TGTGCCAGCAGCACCCTCGGGGAGCTGTTTTTT
CASSTLGELFF
>TRBV28|.|TRBJ1-2|.|14
TGTGCCAGCAGTTTAGGGGGGGCGGCCTATGGCTACACCTTC
CASSLGGAAYGYTF
>TRBV27|.|TRBJ2-6|.|16
TGTGCCAGCAGTGGGGTAGGAAGCTCTGGGGCCAACGTCCTGACTTTC
CASSGVGSSGANVLTF
>TRBV7-9|TRBD1|TRBJ2-5|.|14
TGTGCCAGCAGCTATACTACAGGGGCAGAGACCCAGTACTTC
CASSYTTGAETQYF
>TRBV7-2|.|TRBJ2-3|.|15
TGTGCCAGCAGCTTTTGGGGGGCAGGCACAGATACGCAGTATTTT
CASSFWGAGTDTQYF
>TRBV5-4|.|TRBJ2-2|once|12
TGTGCCAGCGCCAGGAACACCGGGGAGCTGTTTTTT
CASARNTGELFF
>TRBV7-9|.|TRBJ1-4|.|13
TGTGCCAGCACTGCGGCAACTAATGAAAAACTGTTTTTT
CASTAATNEKLFF
>TRBV7-2|TRBD1|TRBJ1-4|.|16
TGTGCCAGCAGCTTGGGGACAGGGGCGCCTCATGAAAAACTGTTTTTT
CASSLGTGAPHEKLFF
>TRBV6-5|.|TRBJ1-3|.|15
TGTGCCAGCAGTACGGTCCCGAGCTCTGGAAACACCATATATTTT
CASSTVPSSGNTIYF
>TRBV7-9|.|TRBJ1-4|.|13
TGTGCCAGCAGCTTAGTATATGGGGAAAAACTGTTTTTT
CASSLVYGEKLFF
>TRBV5-5|TRBD1|TRBJ2-7|.|15
TGTGCCAGCAGCTTGGGACAGGGAAGCTCCTACGAGCAGTACTTC
CASSLGQGSSYEQYF
>TRBV7-2|.|TRBJ1-1|.|13
TGTGCCAGCAGCCTCGACAGAAACACTGAAGCTTTCTTT
CASSLDRNTEAFF
>TRBV19|.|TRBJ1-5|.|15
TGTGCCAGTAGTATTGTGGGGAATAGCAATCAGCCCCAGCATTTT
CASSIVGNSNQPQHF
>TRBV5-1|.|TRBJ1-2|.|13
TGCGCCAGCAGCTTAGACGGCAACTATGGCTACACCTTC
CASSLDGNYGYTF
>TRBV7-2|.|TRBJ1-2|.|14
TGTGCCAGCAGCTCCCAGGGCGCGGGCTATGGCTACACCTTC
CASSSQGAGYGYTF
>TRBV6-2/TRBV6-3|.|TRBJ1-1|.|13
TGTGCCAGCAGTTACAAAGGGGCGGCTGAAGCTTTCTTT
CASSYKGAAEAFF
>TRBV7-9|TRBD2|TRBJ2-3|.|15
TGTGCCAGCAGCTTATTAGCGGGGGGGCCAAATACGCAGTATTTT
CASSLLAGGPNTQYF
>TRBV19|.|TRBJ1-3|.|14
TGTGCCACCCGAGCACTAAGCTCTGGAAACACCATATATTTT
CATRALSSGNTIYF
>TRBV6-2/TRBV6-3|TRBD1|TRBJ1-5|.|14
TGTGCCAGCAGCTCCGGGACAGGGATTCAGCCCCAGCATTTT
CASSSGTGIQPQHF
>TRBV5-4|TRBD2|TRBJ2-5|.|15
TGTGCCAGCAGCTTGGCCGGGGGGGACGGGGAGACCCAGTACTTC
CASSLAGGDGETQYF
>TRBV6-1|.|TRBJ2-3|.|17
TGTGCCAGCAGTGAATGGTTACAGGGTTCTAGCACAGATACGCAGTATTTT
CASSEWLQGSSTDTQYF
>TRBV2|.|TRBJ1-1|.|12
TGTGCCGGATCGGGTGGTAACACTGAAGCTTTCTTT
CAGSGGNTEAFF
>TRBV7-3|TRBD1|TRBJ2-3|few|18
TGTGCCAGCAGCTTAAGTGCCGGGACAGGGGGCCGCACAGATACGCAGTATTTT
CASSLSAGTGGRTDTQYF
>TRBV9|.|TRBJ2-7|medium-sized|15
TGTGCCAGCAGCGTAGGATGGGGGAGGTCGGACGAGCAGTACTTC
CASSVGWGRSDEQYF
>TRBV5-5|.|TRBJ2-2|.|16
TGTGCCAGCAGCTTGGGGCTCTGGGCAAACACCGGGGAGCTGTTTTTT
CASSLGLWANTGELFF
>TRBV5-6|.|TRBJ2-7|.|14
TGTGCCAGCACCCTTGGCGGAAGGGGGTACGAGCAGTACTTC
CASTLGGRGYEQYF
>TRBV2|.|TRBJ1-6|.|16
TGTGCCAGCAGTGAGATTGGGGGGGCTAATAATTCACCCCTCCACTTT
CASSEIGGANNSPLHF
>TRBV19|TRBD1|TRBJ2-1|.|14
TGTGCCACCACGACAGGGAGAGGAGTCTATGAGCAGTTCTTC
CATTTGRGVYEQFF
>TRBV15|TRBD1|TRBJ2-3|.|15
TGTGCCACCAGCCGAGGACAGGCTAGCACAGATACGCAGTATTTT
CATSRGQASTDTQYF
>TRBV7-2|TRBD1|TRBJ1-2|.|16
TGTGCCAGCAGCCTTCAACAGGGGACCCCTAACTATGGCTACACCTTC
CASSLQQGTPNYGYTF
>TRBV9|.|TRBJ1-1|.|13
TGTGCCAGCAGCCCCCTTGGAGGGACTGAAGCTTTCTTT
CASSPLGGTEAFF
>TRBV19|TRBD1|TRBJ1-2|.|14
TGTGCCAGTAGTCCCCCAGGGGGGCGTTATGGCTACACCTTC
CASSPPGGRYGYTF
>TRBV5-6|.|TRBJ1-1|.|17
TGTGCCCCCAAGGAGTCCCAGGGGATGGTGCTGGGCACTGAAGCTTTCTTT
CAPKESQGMVLGTEAFF
>TRBV21-1|.|TRBJ2-7|.|16
TGTGCCAGCAGCAAGCTTGAGCGGGGGGAACCCTACGAGCAGTACTTC
CASSKLERGEPYEQYF
>TRBV21-1|.|TRBJ1-5|.|16
TGTGCCAGCAGCAAAGCGCCAGGGAGGGGCAATCAGCCCCAGCATTTT
CASSKAPGRGNQPQHF